This TCR beta chain is from a study of blood T cell repertoires in COVID-19. Overall study: Material from acute and convalescent COVID-19 was sourced from the United States, Italy and Spain. T cells, B-cell-depleted T cells, or PBMCs provided the cDNA or gDNA that served as material.

CDR3 size: 15 residues. Trimming cost V 4 bases and J 7 bases, with 18 bases left between them. CDR1 SGHRS and CDR2 YFSETQ come from the germline V gene. Original data processing: Nucleated cell number was recorded as an estimate derived from reference gene primer amplification. Some clones are missing from TCRdb's copy, which holds only in-frame ones; the method was immunoSEQ multiplex PCR. V, J and clone size were drawn from that table, and D and trimming were deduced from the DNA. Of roughly 120,000 clones listed, less than 90% are singletons. This clone was counted only a few times. The V and J genes are TRBV5-1 and TRBJ1-5; perhaps TRBD1 as D (5 bases). Material: peripheral blood. This clonotype was sampled from a man aged 30 to 39 with acute or convalescent COVID-19. This CDR3 reads CASSMGDQSGQPQHF. In DNA form, the CDR3 reads TGCGCCAGCAGCATGGGGGATCAGAGCGGGCAGCCCCAGCATTTT.